This T cell receptor (beta chain) was profiled in a study of cytomegalovirus exposure and HLA in healthy donors. Vbeta (60) and Jbeta (13) primers were used in the PCR. TCRdb keeps only in-frame clones here, not all; method: immunoSEQ multiplex PCR. The sample contains 150,000 to 200,000 clones, roughly 84% of which appear only once. This clone was detected only a few times. Its antigen remains unknown. Study findings and constraints: The availability of immune exposure information extended only to CMV serostatus. A previous analysis found most TCR beta V segments productive roughly 87% or roughly 30% of the time. Using the classifier, cytomegalovirus status was reportedly diagnosed with high specificity and sensitivity.

The specimen was PBMCs. This sequence was found in a male donor in good health and CMV-seronegative.

CDR3 amino acids: CASSSAGASTDTQYF. CDR3 sequence (DNA): TGCGCCAGCAGCTCTGCGGGGGCTAGCACAGATACGCAGTATTTT. The V gene is TRBV5-1, the J gene TRBJ2-3; the D gene is possibly TRBD2 (7 bases). Germline V gene lookup returns CDR1 SGHRS and CDR2 YFSETQ. This CDR3 has 15 residues. V was cut by 3 bases and J by 0 bases, with 11 bases left in between.